The 24 T cell receptor beta chains reported below all come from one sample, sequenced in a study of T cell changes during pregnancy in multiple sclerosis. TCRdb keeps only in-frame clones here, not all; method: immunoSEQ multiplex PCR. The table shows some 90,000 clones, with 92% occurring only once. The material sequenced was peripheral blood, taken in the first trimester of pregnancy. These receptor sequences come from a female donor with multiple sclerosis, enrolled in a pregnancy study.

This chain joins TRBV15 and TRBJ2-1; 8 bases are a match to TRBD1. This CDR3 comprises 15 residues. The junction had 5 bases not matched to a gene; V was cut back by 5 bases and J by 2 bases. Per the germline V gene, CDR1 is LNHNV and CDR2 is YYDKDF (reference sequence). The CDR3 coding sequence is TGTGCCACCAGCGGAGGACAGGGCGCCTACAATGAGCAGTTCTTC. This sequence encodes CATSGGQGAYNEQFF.

The chain recombines TRBV21-1 with TRBJ2-3; the table's TRBD2 call for D was not verified on the DNA. TRBV21-1 has pseudogene status. This CDR3 comprises 16 residues. CDR3 loop: CASSKVGLTITDTQYF. CDR3 DNA sequence: TGTGCCAGCAGCAAAGTCGGACTTACGATCACAGATACGCAGTATTTT.

The J gene is TRBJ2-5, the V gene TRBV9; 8 bases are a match to TRBD2. After removal of 0 bases from V and 5 bases from J, the junction contained 6 bases not matched to a gene. The CDR3 length is 15 residues. CDR1 is SGDLS and CDR2 is YYNGEE in the germline V gene. As DNA, the CDR3 is TGTGCCAGCAGCGTAGAGGGTCGGGAGGGGGAGACCCAGTACTTC. This codes for CASSVEGREGETQYF. Drawing the rest from reference TRBV9 and TRBJ2-5, the complete variable domain is DSGVTQTPKHLITATGQRVTLRCSPRSGDLSVYWYQQSLDQGLQFLIQYYNGEERAKGNILERFSAQQFPDLHSELNLSSLELGDSALYFCASSVEGREGETQYFGPGTRLLVL.

V gene TRBV7-9 combines with J gene TRBJ2-5; TRBD2 agrees at 13 bases. Unmatched junction bases numbered 4, after V lost 5 bases and J lost 4 bases. The germline V gene has CDR1 SEHNR and CDR2 FQNEAQ (reference sequence). The length of the CDR3 is 15 residues. CDR3 sequence (DNA): TGTGCCAGCAGCATCACTAGCGGGAGGGGAGAGACCCAGTACTTC. Its protein is CASSITSGRGETQYF.

V is TRBV10-1 and J is TRBJ1-1; TRBD1 aligns across 7 bases. The germline V gene encodes CDR1 WNHNN and CDR2 SYGVQD (reference sequence). CDR3 length equals 11 residues. Germline trimming cut 6 bases from V and 6 bases from J; bases unmatched to any gene: 1. For the CDR3, the DNA is TGCGCCAGCAGCGGGACAGCTGAAGCTTTCTTT. Protein product: CASSGTAEAFF.

This clone was recorded once. A read error may account for a junction end that differs from germline. The chain employs TRBV2 and TRBJ2-7; 11 bases line up with TRBD1. Germline values: CDR1 SNHLY, CDR2 FYNNEI. The CDR3 contains 11 residues. The CDR3 reads CASSLRTGGLF. The CDR3 DNA sequence: TGTGCCAGCAGCCTCCGGACAGGGGGCCTTTTC.

The chain joins TRBV30 to TRBJ1-5; 8 bases are a match to TRBD1. This CDR3 contains 12 residues. V shed 8 bases and J 1 base; nucleotides not matched to a gene: 1. CDR1 GTSNPN and CDR2 SVGIG come from the germline V gene (reference sequence). CDR3 DNA sequence: TGTGCCGCAGGGGGCAGCAATCAGCCCCAGCATTTT. This translates into CAAGGSNQPQHF.

This clone was observed once. The chain combines TRBV30 with TRBJ1-2; 7 nucleotides match TRBD1. V shed 0 bases and J 8 bases; nucleotides not matched to a gene: 9. The germline gives CDR1 GTSNPN, CDR2 SVGIG (reference sequence). The CDR3 covers 14 residues. The CDR3, as DNA: TGTGCCTGGAGTGTACCAGGGGGTGCGAGCGGCTACACCTTC. Residues: CAWSVPGGASGYTF.

The V gene is TRBV29-1, the J gene TRBJ1-2; the D gene is possibly TRBD1 (6 bases). V gave up 7 bases and J gave up 4 bases, with 13 bases separating them. This CDR3 spans 12 amino acids. Germline V gives CDR1 SQVTM, CDR2 ANQGSEA. CDR3 bases: TGCAGCGCCGGGGGGCAACTCTATGGCTACACCTTC. Encoded protein: CSAGGQLYGYTF. The whole variable domain, filled in from reference TRBV29-1 and TRBJ1-2, reads SAVISQKPSRDICQRGTSLTIQCQVDSQVTMMFWYRQQPGQSLTLIATANQGSEATYESGFVIDKFPISRPNLTFSTLTVSNMSPEDSSIYLCSAGGQLYGYTFGSGTRLTVV.

The genes are TRBV7-8 and TRBJ2-5; 8 bases match TRBD1. Losses at the gene ends were 5 bases for V and 5 bases for J; bases not matched to a gene: 13. Germline values: CDR1 SGHVS, CDR2 FQNEAQ. The CDR3 is 16 residues long. The CDR3 here is CASSPPGRTGLETQYF. In nucleotides, the CDR3 is TGTGCCAGCAGCCCCCCAGGAAGGACAGGGTTGGAGACCCAGTACTTC.

The J gene is TRBJ2-3, the V gene TRBV4-1, with D possibly being TRBD2 (7 bases). The V end was cut by 1 base, the J end by 4 bases, with 15 bases between. From germline, CDR1 is MGHRA and CDR2 YSYEKL. The CDR3 totals 16 residues. CDR3: CASSQVGGVSSDTQYF. In DNA, the CDR3 is TGCGCCAGCAGCCAAGTAGGGGGGGTCAGTTCAGATACGCAGTATTTT.

The chain links TRBV11-2 to TRBJ2-1; 9 bases fit TRBD1. This CDR3 has 15 residues. Trimming took 1 base from V and 9 from J; bases not matched to a gene: 7. Germline-derived CDR1 and CDR2 are SGHAT and FQNNGV. The DNA of the CDR3 is TGTGCCAGCAGCTTAGGCAGACAGGGGGTTACTGAGCAGTTCTTC. This gives the protein CASSLGRQGVTEQFF.

The CDR3 DNA sequence: TGCGCCAGCAGCCTAGTTCAGGGGCAAAGCACCGGGGAGCTGTTTTTT. The encoded protein is CASSLVQGQSTGELFF. This chain connects TRBV5-1 to TRBJ2-2; D may be TRBD1 (6 bases). V was clipped by 4 bases and J by 4 bases, with 17 bases between them. Germline lookup yields CDR1 SGHRS and CDR2 YFSETQ. The CDR3 has 16 residues.

The chain combines TRBV7-3 with TRBJ2-5; weak D call: TRBD2 (6 bases). The CDR3 length is 14 residues. V shed 1 base and J shed 5 bases, with 11 bases lying between them. Germline V gene data show CDR1 as SGHTA and CDR2 as FQGTGA. The CDR3 DNA follows: TGTGCCAGCAGCTTAAATCGGGGGAGGGAGACCCAGTACTTC. Protein product: CASSLNRGRETQYF.

The chain is built from TRBV10-3 and TRBJ2-7; tentatively, D is TRBD2 (5 bases). The germline gives CDR1 ENHRY, CDR2 SYGVKD. This CDR3 contains 12 residues. With 2 bases removed from V and 6 bases from J, the gap between germline ends came to 8 bases. The CDR3 DNA reads TGTGCCATCAGTGAGAGGAGGTCCGAGCAGTACTTC. It specifies CAISERRSEQYF.

The chain joins TRBV28 to TRBJ1-5; D is perhaps TRBD1 (6 bases). This CDR3 is 16 amino acids long. Trimming took 7 bases from V and 1 from J, leaving 17 bases between them. CDR1 is MDHEN and CDR2 is SYDVKM in the germline V gene. CDR3 loop: CASTPRARGSNQPQHF. DNA for the CDR3: TGTGCCAGCACCCCCCGGGCTAGGGGGAGCAATCAGCCCCAGCATTTT.

The chain joins TRBV23-1 to TRBJ2-7, with D tentatively TRBD1 (6 bases). TRBV23-1 is reported as an ORF; its role is uncertain. The CDR3 has 16 residues. V shed 11 bases and J shed 3 bases, with 26 bases lying between them. DNA of the CDR3: TGCGCCTCCAGCCCGGGCCCCGACAGGATCTTCTACGAGCAGTACTTC. This gives the protein CASSPGPDRIFYEQYF.

This chain connects TRBV28 to TRBJ1-5; TRBD1 aligns across 8 bases. Germline CDR1 MDHEN, CDR2 SYDVKM. Losses at the gene ends were 5 bases for V and 7 bases for J; bases not matched to a gene: 4. The CDR3 loop spans 13 amino acids. CDR3 sequence: CASSDRGRQPQHF. The CDR3 DNA reads as TGTGCCAGCAGTGACAGGGGTAGGCAGCCCCAGCATTTT.

The genes are TRBV5-5 and TRBJ1-5; D not certain. Germline V gene data show CDR1 as SGHKS and CDR2 as YYEKEE (reference sequence). The V and J ends lost 2 bases and 0 bases respectively, with 6 bases between them. This CDR3 is 14 amino acids long. DNA for the CDR3: TGTGCCAGCAGCTTCTCAGATAGCAATCAGCCCCAGCATTTT. Translated: CASSFSDSNQPQHF.

The chain joins TRBV9 to TRBJ2-2; 8 positions match TRBD1. CDR1 is SGDLS and CDR2 is YYNGEE in the germline V gene. The CDR3 consists of 17 residues. Trimming cost V 4 bases and J 6 bases; bases outside gene matches: 14. This chain's CDR3 is CASSPRGQGSLAGELFF. CDR3 coding DNA: TGTGCCAGCAGCCCGAGAGGACAGGGTAGCTTGGCCGGGGAGCTGTTTTTT.

The V call is TRBV2, the J call TRBJ2-2; no firm D call. Looked up from germline, CDR1 is SNHLY and CDR2 is FYNNEI. This CDR3 region has 14 residues. V was pared by 4 bases and J by 0 bases, with 6 bases between. CDR3 DNA sequence: TGTGCCAGCAGTGGACTTGCGAACACCGGGGAGCTGTTTTTT. This codes for CASSGLANTGELFF.

The chain has TRBV27 and TRBJ1-2, with D hard to call. The length of the CDR3 is 16 residues. V dropped 9 bases and J dropped 4 bases, with 24 bases sitting between them. Germline lookup yields CDR1 MNHEY and CDR2 SMNVEV (reference sequence). The CDR3 bases are TGTGCCAGTAAGACCCCGAGAGTGCCACTACCCTATGGCTACACCTTC. Protein: CASKTPRVPLPYGYTF.

The CDR3 nucleotides are TGCGCCAGCAGCCACCCGACTGGGGACAGTGAGCAGTTCTTC. Encoded protein: CASSHPTGDSEQFF. The rearrangement uses TRBV4-1 and TRBJ2-1; 7 positions agree with TRBD1. This CDR3 comprises 14 residues. Per germline, CDR1 MGHRA and CDR2 YSYEKL. J gave up 9 bases and V 3 bases, and 8 bases lay outside the gene matches.

DNA for the CDR3: TGTGCCAGCAGAGAAGACAGGCGGGACACCGGGGAGCTGTTTTTT. Translating it yields CASREDRRDTGELFF. The chain couples TRBV9 to TRBJ2-2; a possible D gene is TRBD1 (6 bases). The germline gives CDR1 SGDLS, CDR2 YYNGEE. The CDR3 covers 15 residues. Trimming took 5 bases from V and 3 from J, leaving 14 bases between them.